These 10 T cell receptor beta chains share one sample of origin, sequenced in a study of shared clonotypes between healthy human individuals. This table comes from immunoSEQ multiplex PCR, and its TCRdb copy is limited to in-frame clones, with some not included. In the table there are 1.6 million or so clones, over 95% of which are singletons. Sequencing was carried out using naive CD4+ T cells sorted from blood. The subset was: CD45RA+ positively selected. These receptor sequences come from a man under 40 in good health.

The CDR3 here is CASHPERLSEKLFF. The CDR3 bases are TGTGCCAGTCACCCTGAAAGGTTGAGTGAAAAACTGTTTTTT. The chain is built from TRBV19 and TRBJ1-4, with D uncertain. The V and J ends lost 8 bases and 7 bases respectively, with 17 bases between them. Germline CDR1 and CDR2: LNHDA and SQIVND (reference sequence). CDR3 length: 14 residues. The full variable domain, completed using reference TRBV19 and TRBJ1-4, is DGGITQSPKYLFRKEGQNVTLSCEQNLNHDAMYWYRQDPGQGLRLIYYSQIVNDFQKGDIAEGYSVSREKKESFPLTVTSAQKNPTAFYLCASHPERLSEKLFFGSGTQLSVL.

V gene TRBV7-3 combines with J gene TRBJ2-3, with D hard to call. V was shortened by 1 base and J by 2 bases, with 7 bases between the two germline ends. Looked up from germline, CDR1 is SGHTA and CDR2 is FQGTGA. CDR3 length: 14 residues. The CDR3 loop reads CASSLNRFTDTQYF. The CDR3 DNA reads as TGTGCCAGCAGCTTAAATAGATTCACAGATACGCAGTATTTT. Variable domain in full (rest from reference TRBV7-3 and TRBJ2-3): GAGVSQTPSNKVTEKGKYVELRCDPISGHTALYWYRQSLGQGPEFLIYFQGTGAADDSGLPNDRFFAVRPEGSVSTLKIQRTERGDSAVYLCASSLNRFTDTQYFGPGTRLTVL.

The chain carries TRBV30 and TRBJ1-5; a weak D match, TRBD1 (6 bases). CDR1 and CDR2 (germline): GTSNPN, SVGIG (reference sequence). V lost 0 bases and J 0 bases, leaving 9 bases between the germline ends. This CDR3 spans 15 amino acids. Written as DNA, the CDR3 is TGTGCCTGGAGTGTCAGGGGTTATAGCAATCAGCCCCAGCATTTT. Protein: CAWSVRGYSNQPQHF.

This rearrangement joins TRBV5-1 to TRBJ2-1; TRBD1 matches 7 bases. Per the germline V gene, CDR1 is SGHRS and CDR2 is YFSETQ. Trimming cost V 4 bases and J 8 bases; bases outside gene matches: 15. The CDR3 is made up of 16 amino acids. The CDR3 loop reads CASSPAPRGRQYEQFF. The CDR3 nucleotides are TGCGCCAGCAGCCCCGCCCCTAGGGGGCGCCAGTATGAGCAGTTCTTC.

The chain links TRBV7-2 to TRBJ2-3; 16 nucleotides line up with TRBD2. Germline CDR1 reads SGHTA; CDR2 reads FQGNSA. CDR3 size: 19 residues. Losses at the gene ends were 2 bases for V and 5 bases for J; bases not matched to a gene: 10. As DNA, the CDR3 is TGTGCCAGCAGCTTACGCGCGGGACTAGCGGGAGGGCCCGGAGATACGCAGTATTTT. This gives the protein CASSLRAGLAGGPGDTQYF.

The V gene is TRBV9, the J gene TRBJ1-5, with D tentatively TRBD1 (5 bases). The CDR3 is made up of 15 amino acids. Germline CDR1 is SGDLS and CDR2 is YYNGEE. Trimming took off 0 bases at V and 3 bases at J, with 10 bases between the two ends. CDR3 protein: CASSVAGQYNQPQHF. The CDR3 nucleotides are TGTGCCAGCAGCGTAGCCGGACAATACAATCAGCCCCAGCATTTT.

This chain uses TRBV10-3 with TRBJ2-2; a weak D match, TRBD2 (5 bases). CDR3 length: 13 residues. Germline CDR1 is ENHRY and CDR2 is SYGVKD. Trimming took 6 bases from V and 0 from J, leaving 5 bases between them. The CDR3 here is CAIRLANTGELFF. DNA of the CDR3: TGTGCCATCAGACTAGCGAACACCGGGGAGCTGTTTTTT.

In nucleotides, the CDR3 is TGTGCCAGCAGCTTAGGTCGGGGGGCGCGGGAAAAACTGTTTTTT. Amino acid sequence: CASSLGRGAREKLFF. The chain couples TRBV7-9 to TRBJ1-4; D perhaps matches TRBD1 (6 bases). The V gene's germline CDR1 is SEHNR and CDR2 FQNEAQ (reference sequence). CDR3 length equals 15 residues. V lost 1 base and J 8 bases, leaving 14 bases between the germline ends. Full variable domain (rest looked up from reference TRBV7-9 and TRBJ1-4): DTGVSQNPRHKITKRGQNVTFRCDPISEHNRLYWYRQTLGQGPEFLTYFQNEAQLEKSRLLSDRFSAERPKGSFSTLEIQRTEQGDSAMYLCASSLGRGAREKLFFGSGTQLSVL.

The rearrangement uses TRBV5-4 and TRBJ1-3, with TRBD1 as a possible D gene (6 bases). Germline CDR1 reads SGHNT; CDR2 reads YYREEE (reference sequence). V was clipped by 4 bases and J by 0 bases, with 17 bases between them. CDR3 size: 17 residues. DNA for the CDR3: TGTGCCAGCAGCGCAACGGCAGGGGTGAGCTCTGGAAACACCATATATTTT. This gives the protein CASSATAGVSSGNTIYF.

The V and J genes are TRBV30 and TRBJ2-1, with a tentative D call TRBD2 (6 bases). Germline V gene sequence: CDR1 GTSNPN, CDR2 SVGIG (reference sequence). The CDR3 sequence is 13 residues long. The V gene lost 0 bases and the J gene lost 11 bases, with 14 bases spanning the gap. Here the CDR3 reads CAWSVGLARQQFF. As DNA, the CDR3 is TGTGCCTGGAGTGTAGGCCTAGCGAGGCAGCAGTTCTTC.